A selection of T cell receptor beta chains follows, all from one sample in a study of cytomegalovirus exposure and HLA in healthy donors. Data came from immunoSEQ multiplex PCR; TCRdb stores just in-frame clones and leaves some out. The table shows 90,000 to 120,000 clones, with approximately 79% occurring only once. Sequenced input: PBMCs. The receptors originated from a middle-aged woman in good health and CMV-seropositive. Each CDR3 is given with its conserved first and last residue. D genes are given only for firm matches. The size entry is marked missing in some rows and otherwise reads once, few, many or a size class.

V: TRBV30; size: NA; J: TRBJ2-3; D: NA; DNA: TGTGCCTGGGGGGAGGGGGGATCGGCAGATACGCAGTATTTT; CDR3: CAWGEGGSADTQYF
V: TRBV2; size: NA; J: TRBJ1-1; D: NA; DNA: TGTGCCAGTCACTACGATGTGGTGAACACTGAAGCTTTCTTT; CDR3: CASHYDVVNTEAFF
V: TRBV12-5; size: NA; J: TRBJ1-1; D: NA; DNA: TGTGCTAGTGGTTTGGGCGGGATAAATATGAACACTGAAGCTTTCTTT; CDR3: CASGLGGINMNTEAFF
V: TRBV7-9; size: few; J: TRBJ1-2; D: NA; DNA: TGTGCCAGCAGCCAACATCCGGGTTGGTATGGCTACACCTTC; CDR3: CASSQHPGWYGYTF
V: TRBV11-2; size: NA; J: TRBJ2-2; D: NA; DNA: TGTGCCAGCAGCTTAGACAGGATTTTAAACACCGGGGAGCTGTTTTTT; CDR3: CASSLDRILNTGELFF
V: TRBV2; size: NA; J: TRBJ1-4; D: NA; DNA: TGTGCCACCGAGCCGGAGCTTAATGAAAAACTGTTTTTT; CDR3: CATEPELNEKLFF
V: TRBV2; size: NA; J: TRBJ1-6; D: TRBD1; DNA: TGTGCCAGCAGTTATACAGGGGGACCCCTCCACTTT; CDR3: CASSYTGGPLHF
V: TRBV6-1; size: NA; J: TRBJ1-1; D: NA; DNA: TGTGCCAGCAGTGAATTTGGGGGAGGGATCACTGAAGCTTTCTTT; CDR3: CASSEFGGGITEAFF
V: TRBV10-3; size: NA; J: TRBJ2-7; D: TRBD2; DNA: TGTGCCATCAGTGAGGTCGGGACTAGCGGCGCCTACGAGCAGTACTTC; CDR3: CAISEVGTSGAYEQYF
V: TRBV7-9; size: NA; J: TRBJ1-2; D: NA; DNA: TGTGCCAGCAGCTCCCAGGGAAACTATGGCTACACCTTC; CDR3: CASSSQGNYGYTF
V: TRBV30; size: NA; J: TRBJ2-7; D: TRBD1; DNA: TGTGCCTGGACGACAGGGCGGGAGCAGTACTTC; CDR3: CAWTTGREQYF
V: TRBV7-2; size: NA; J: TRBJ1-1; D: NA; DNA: TGTGCCAGCAGCTTAGTAGGGGTTACTGAAGCTTTCTTT; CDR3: CASSLVGVTEAFF
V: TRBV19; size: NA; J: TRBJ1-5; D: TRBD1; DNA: TGTGCCAGTAGTATATCGAACAGGGGCCAAATTAGCAATCAGCCCCAGCATTTT; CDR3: CASSISNRGQISNQPQHF
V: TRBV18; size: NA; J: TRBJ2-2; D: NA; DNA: TGTGCCAGCTCACCAGGAGCCACGAACACCGGGGAGCTGTTTTTT; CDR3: CASSPGATNTGELFF
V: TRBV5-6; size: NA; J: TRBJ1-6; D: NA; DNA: TGTGCCAGCAGCTTGATCGGCAGGATGAATTCACCCCTCCACTTT; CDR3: CASSLIGRMNSPLHF
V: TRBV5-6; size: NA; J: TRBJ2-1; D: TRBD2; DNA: TGTGCCAGCAGCGTCCTTGGAGCGGGGGGGAAGGATGAGCAGTTCTTC; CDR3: CASSVLGAGGKDEQFF
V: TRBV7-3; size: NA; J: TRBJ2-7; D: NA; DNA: TGTGCCAGCAGCTTAAAAGCAGGGGACGGCGAGCAGTACTTC; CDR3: CASSLKAGDGEQYF
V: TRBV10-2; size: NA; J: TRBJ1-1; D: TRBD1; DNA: TGCGCCAGCAGTGATGCGACAGGGAAGCCGAACACTGAAGCTTTCTTT; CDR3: CASSDATGKPNTEAFF
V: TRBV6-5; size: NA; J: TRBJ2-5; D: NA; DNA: TGTGCCAGCAGCATGACTAGGAGGCGGGAGACCCAGTACTTC; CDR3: CASSMTRRRETQYF
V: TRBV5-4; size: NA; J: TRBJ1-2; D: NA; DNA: TGTGCCAGCAGCATGAGTACGGGGTCCTATGGCTACACCTTC; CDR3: CASSMSTGSYGYTF
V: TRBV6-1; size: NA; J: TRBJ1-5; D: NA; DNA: TGTGCCAGCAGGTACGACAGCCTGTTCGATCAGCCCCAGCATTTT; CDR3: CASRYDSLFDQPQHF
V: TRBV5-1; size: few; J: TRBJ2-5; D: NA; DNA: TGCGCCAGCAGCCCGTCGGGGGAAGAGACCCAGTACTTC; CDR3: CASSPSGEETQYF
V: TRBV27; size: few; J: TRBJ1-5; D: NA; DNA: TGTGCCAGCAGTTTAAGAGGGCCCTATAGCAATCAGCCCCAGCATTTT; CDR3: CASSLRGPYSNQPQHF
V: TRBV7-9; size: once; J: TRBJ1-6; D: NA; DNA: TGTGCCAGCAGCCCTATAGGGGCCGGATCACCCCTCCACTTT; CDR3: CASSPIGAGSPLHF
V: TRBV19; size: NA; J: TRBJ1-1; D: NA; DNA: TGTGCCAGTAGTATAGATTGGGGCGGTGAAGCTTTCTTT; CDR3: CASSIDWGGEAFF
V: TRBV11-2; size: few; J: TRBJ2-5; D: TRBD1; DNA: TGTGCCAGCAGGGATACACAGGGGGCAGAGACCCAGTACTTC; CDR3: CASRDTQGAETQYF
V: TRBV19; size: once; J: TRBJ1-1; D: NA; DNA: TGTGCCAGTAGTTACTCGGCCGGGTTTGTGACTGAAGCTTTCTTT; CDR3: CASSYSAGFVTEAFF
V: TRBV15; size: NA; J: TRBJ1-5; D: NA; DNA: TGTGCCACCAGCAGCCGGGGGTCTGGCAATCAGCCCCAGCATTTT; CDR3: CATSSRGSGNQPQHF
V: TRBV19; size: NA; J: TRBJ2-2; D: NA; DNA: TGTGCCAGTAGTGAAAGGGCGGGCGGGGAGCTGTTTTTT; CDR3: CASSERAGGELFF
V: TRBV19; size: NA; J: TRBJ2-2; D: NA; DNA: TGTGCCAGTAGTAAGCCCGGGGAGCTGTTTTTT; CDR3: CASSKPGELFF
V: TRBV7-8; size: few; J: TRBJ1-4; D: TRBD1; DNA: TGTGCCAGCAGCACCCGACAGGGTTGGGGCGAAAAACTGTTTTTT; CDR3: CASSTRQGWGEKLFF
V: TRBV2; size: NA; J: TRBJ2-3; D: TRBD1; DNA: TGTGCCAGCAGTAACAGGGGGCGCACAGATACGCAGTATTTT; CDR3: CASSNRGRTDTQYF
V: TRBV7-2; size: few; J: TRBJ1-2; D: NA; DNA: TGTGCCAGCAGCTTAGGTCAGGGATATGGCTACACCTTC; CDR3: CASSLGQGYGYTF
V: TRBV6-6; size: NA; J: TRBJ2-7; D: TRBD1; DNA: TGTGCCAGCAGTCTGGACAGGGGATACGAGCAGTACTTC; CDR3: CASSLDRGYEQYF
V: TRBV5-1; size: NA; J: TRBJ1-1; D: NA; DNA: TGCGCCAGCAGCCCTGGAGGGACGGAGGGCACTGAAGCTTTCTTT; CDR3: CASSPGGTEGTEAFF